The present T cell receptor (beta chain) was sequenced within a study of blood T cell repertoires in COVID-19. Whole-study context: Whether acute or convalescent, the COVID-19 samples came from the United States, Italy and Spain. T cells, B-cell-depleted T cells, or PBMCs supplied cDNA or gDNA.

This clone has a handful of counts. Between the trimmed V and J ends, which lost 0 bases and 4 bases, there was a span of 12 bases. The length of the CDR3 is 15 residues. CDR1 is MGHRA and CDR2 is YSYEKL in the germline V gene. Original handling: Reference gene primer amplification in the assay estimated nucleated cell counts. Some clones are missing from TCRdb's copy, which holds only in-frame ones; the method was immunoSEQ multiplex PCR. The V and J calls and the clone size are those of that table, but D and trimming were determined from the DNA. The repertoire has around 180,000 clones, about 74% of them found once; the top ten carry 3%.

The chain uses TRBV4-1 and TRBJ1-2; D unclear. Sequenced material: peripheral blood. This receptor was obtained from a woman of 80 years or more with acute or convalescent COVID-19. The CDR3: CASSQEDTAVYGYTF. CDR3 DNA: TGCGCCAGCAGCCAAGAGGATACAGCAGTCTATGGCTACACCTTC.